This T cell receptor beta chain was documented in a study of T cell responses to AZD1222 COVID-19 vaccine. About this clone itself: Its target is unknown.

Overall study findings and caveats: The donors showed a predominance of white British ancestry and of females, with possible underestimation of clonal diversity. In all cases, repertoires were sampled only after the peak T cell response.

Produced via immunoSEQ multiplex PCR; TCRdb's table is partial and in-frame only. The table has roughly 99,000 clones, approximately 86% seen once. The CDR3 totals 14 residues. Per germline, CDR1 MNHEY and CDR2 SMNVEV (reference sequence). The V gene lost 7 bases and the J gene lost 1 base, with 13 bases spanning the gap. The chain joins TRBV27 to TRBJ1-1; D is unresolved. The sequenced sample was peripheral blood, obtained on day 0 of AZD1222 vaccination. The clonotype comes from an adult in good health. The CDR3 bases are TGTGCCAGCATCTCCTTGGGCGGGAACACTGAAGCTTTCTTT. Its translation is CASISLGGNTEAFF.